This entry lists 17 T cell receptor beta chains sequenced from one sample in a study of T-cell memory formation after mild COVID-19 listed by TCRdb under 2021. The protocol used for the library was 5' RACE. Instrument on record: Illumina NovaSeq 6000. The public reads were run again by TCRdb, first through fastp at Q25 and then through MiXCR, and only productive beta chains were kept. Identical CDR3 protein sequences are pooled into one entry, listed with their most common genes and DNA. Present in this sample are 190,000 or so distinct CDR3 sequences, 27% of which were seen just once. The top ten clones comprise roughly an eighth of the sample. Sequenced: PBMCs or a T cell subset sorted from them (not recorded which). The receptors shown here come from an adult woman who had mild COVID-19 (a few samples of this study predate the infection). The sample titles of this study are shuffled in the database, so cell type and time point are left out; the donor was told from shared clones.

The J gene is TRBJ2-7, the V gene TRBV15, with unresolved D. The CDR3 loop spans 13 amino acids. From germline, CDR1 is LNHNV and CDR2 YYDKDF (reference sequence). The V and J ends lost 2 bases and 1 base respectively, with 6 bases between them. The CDR3 coding sequence is TGTGCCACCAGCAGATCGGTGTCCTACGAGCAGTACTTC. It yields the protein CATSRSVSYEQYF.

The V call is TRBV6-5, the J call TRBJ2-2; TRBD1 or TRBD2 may be the D gene (5 bases each). CDR1 is MNHEY and CDR2 is SVGAGI in the germline V gene. With 0 bases removed from V and 1 base from J, the gap between germline ends came to 15 bases. This CDR3 contains 18 residues. Here the CDR3 reads CASSYSRGASLNTGELFF. The CDR3 DNA is TGTGCCAGCAGTTACTCGAGAGGGGCGTCCTTGAACACCGGGGAGCTGTTTTTT.

This clonotype was found a few times. V is TRBV10-3 and J is TRBJ1-5, with 8 bases matching TRBD1. The CDR3 runs to 16 residues. V was pared by 0 bases and J by 6 bases, with 7 bases of the junction left unmatched. Per the germline V gene, CDR1 is ENHRY and CDR2 is SYGVKD. For the CDR3, the DNA is TGTGCCATCAGTGAGTCGCAAACAGGGGGGACTCAGCCCCAGCATTTT. This gives the protein CAISESQTGGTQPQHF.

In its sample, this clonotype was seen a few times. The gene calls are TRBV27 and TRBJ2-7; D gene uncertain. The CDR3 spans 13 residues. CDR1 and CDR2 from the germline V gene are MNHEY and SMNVEV (reference sequence). The V and J ends lost 7 bases and 6 bases respectively, with 16 bases between them. CDR3 in DNA: TGTGCCAGCAAAATCCTAGGACCTGGCGAGCAGTACTTC. Its protein product is CASKILGPGEQYF.

A few counts support this clonotype. The rearrangement uses TRBV7-9 and TRBJ2-3; D call uncertain. The germline gives CDR1 SEHNR, CDR2 FQNEAQ (reference sequence). The CDR3 is 13 residues long. V shed 5 bases and J shed 5 bases, with 11 bases lying between them. Here the CDR3 reads CASSPSLVDTQYF. The CDR3 DNA is TGTGCCAGCAGCCCTAGTCTAGTAGATACGCAGTATTTT. Looking up the rest from reference TRBV7-9 and TRBJ2-3 gives the full variable domain: DTGVSQNPRHKITKRGQNVTFRCDPISEHNRLYWYRQTLGQGPEFLTYFQNEAQLEKSRLLSDRFSAERPKGSFSTLEIQRTEQGDSAMYLCASSPSLVDTQYFGPGTRLTVL.

The rearrangement uses TRBV7-9 and TRBJ2-1, with 13 bases that match TRBD2. V trimming: 5 bases; J trimming: 0 bases; junction bases outside the gene matches: 7. There are 18 residues in the CDR3. Germline-derived CDR1 and CDR2 are SEHNR and FQNEAQ (reference sequence). CDR3 loop: CASSPGGTSGASYNEQFF. CDR3 DNA sequence: TGTGCCAGCAGCCCAGGTGGGACTAGCGGGGCCTCCTACAATGAGCAGTTCTTC.

This rearrangement joins TRBV11-1 to TRBJ2-7; D is unclear. The CDR3 consists of 13 residues. CDR1 and CDR2 from the germline V gene are SGHAT and FQDESV (reference sequence). The ends were cut back, 5 bases at V and 5 bases at J, with 13 bases in the middle. The CDR3 sequence is CASSPYYSNEQYF. The CDR3 coding sequence is TGTGCCAGCAGCCCATACTACAGTAACGAGCAGTACTTC. The complete variable domain, with remaining parts taken from reference TRBV11-1 and TRBJ2-7, reads EAEVAQSPRYKITEKSQAVAFWCDPISGHATLYWYRQILGQGPELLVQFQDESVVDDSQLPKDRFSAERLKGVDSTLKIQPAELGDSAMYLCASSPYYSNEQYFGPGTRLTVT.

J is TRBJ2-1 and V is TRBV24-1; possibly TRBD1 for D (6 bases). The germline V gene has CDR1 KGHDR and CDR2 SFDVKD. The CDR3 covers 14 residues. The V end lost 5 bases, the J end lost 6 bases, and 13 bases lay between the germline ends. Written as DNA, the CDR3 is TGTGCCACCAGTGGCAGGGGCGTTTCCAATGAGCAGTTCTTC. Amino acid sequence: CATSGRGVSNEQFF.

This clonotype has more than one count but fewer than ten. The chain recombines TRBV13 with TRBJ2-1; TRBD2 aligns across 8 bases. The CDR3 spans 17 residues. Germline V gene sequence: CDR1 PRHDT, CDR2 FYEKMQ (reference sequence). The V and J ends lost 2 bases and 4 bases, in that order; junction bases with no gene match: 10. In DNA, the CDR3 is TGTGCCAGCAGCTTATTTCGAGACGGGAGGGCATACAATGAGCAGTTCTTC. It is translated as CASSLFRDGRAYNEQFF.

The J gene is TRBJ2-3, the V gene TRBV7-8; 14 bases match TRBD2. The CDR3 consists of 15 residues. The trim removed 5 bases at V and 7 bases at J, leaving 5 bases unmatched. Germline CDR1 reads SGHVS; CDR2 reads FQNEAQ. In DNA, the CDR3 is TGTGCCAGCAGCGGCGGACTAGCGGGAGGTTATACGCAGTATTTT. The encoded protein is CASSGGLAGGYTQYF.

The chain joins TRBV19 to TRBJ2-1; maybe TRBD2 (5 bases). The CDR3 spans 14 residues. Germline V gene sequence: CDR1 LNHDA, CDR2 SQIVND (reference sequence). The V end was cut by 6 bases, the J end by 2 bases, with 11 bases between. CDR3 sequence reads: CASSPDGTYNEQFF. The CDR3 coding sequence is TGTGCCAGTAGCCCGGACGGGACCTACAATGAGCAGTTCTTC.

V and J are TRBV5-1 and TRBJ2-7, with D possibly matching TRBD1 (5 bases). V lost 4 bases and J 3 bases, leaving 17 bases between the germline ends. This CDR3 is built from 15 residues. Looked up from germline, CDR1 is SGHRS and CDR2 is YFSETQ. The CDR3: CASSKDSTLGYEQYF. CDR3 DNA sequence: TGCGCCAGCAGCAAAGACAGCACCTTGGGCTACGAGCAGTACTTC.

The chain employs TRBV12-3 or TRBV12-4 and TRBJ1-2; the D gene is possibly TRBD1 (6 bases). The CDR3 covers 15 residues. Deletions cut 4 bases from V and 3 bases from J, with 15 bases between. The CDR3 nucleotides read TGTGCCAGCAGTTGGGGTCAGGGGCGCGACTATGGCTACACCTTC. Amino acids: CASSWGQGRDYGYTF.

This sequence joins TRBV7-2 and TRBJ2-5; 8 nucleotides match TRBD2. The CDR3 length is 14 residues. Germline V gene lookup returns CDR1 SGHTA and CDR2 FQGNSA. Trimming at V came to 3 bases and at J to 4 bases, leaving 4 bases not matched to a gene. The CDR3 DNA follows: TGTGCCAGCAGCTTGGGGACTAGGCGAGAGACCCAGTACTTC. It specifies CASSLGTRRETQYF.

The table lists this clonotype with a few counts. The chain combines TRBV24-1 with TRBJ2-5; D uncertain. The CDR3 is 14 residues long. V shed 4 bases and J shed 7 bases, with 15 bases lying between them. Germline-derived CDR1 and CDR2 are KGHDR and SFDVKD. CDR3 DNA sequence: TGTGCCACCAGTGACCCAACTCCGCTTGGGACCCAGTACTTC. This codes for CATSDPTPLGTQYF.

A single count supports this clonotype. In nucleotides, the CDR3 is TGCAGTGCCACGTACGGACAGAGCCGGGACTATGGCTACACCTTC. It translates to CSATYGQSRDYGYTF. The chain combines TRBV20-1 with TRBJ1-2, with D possibly TRBD1 on 6 matching bases. Germline CDR1 reads DFQATT; CDR2 reads SNEGSKA (reference sequence). The length of the CDR3 is 15 residues. V dropped 6 bases and J dropped 3 bases, with 20 bases sitting between them.

The sample holds one count of this clonotype. The chain carries TRBV18 and TRBJ1-5, with D unclear. There are 17 residues in the CDR3. Trimming shortened V by 4 bases and J by 3 bases, and 19 bases separated the two germline ends. In germline, CDR1 is KGHSH, CDR2 LQKENI. The CDR3 sequence is CASSHQPGHTTNQPQHF. As DNA, the CDR3 is TGTGCCAGCTCACATCAACCGGGTCATACGACCAATCAGCCCCAGCATTTT.